The sequence of this T cell receptor beta chain was determined in a study of neurological immune-mediated disorders. This clonotype has a count of ten or more. TCRdb analysed the 5' RACE reads with MiXCR anew, one entry per CDR3 protein. This table has 25,000 to 35,000 distinct CDR3 sequences, around 6% appearing once. The J segment lost 11 bases and the V segment lost 4 bases, leaving 13 bases of the junction unmatched. Germline V lookup: CDR1 DFQATT, CDR2 SNEGSKA (reference sequence). This CDR3 region has 14 residues. The clonotype originates from a woman aged 45-65 years in good health. The sequenced sample was CD4+ T cells from blood. The rearrangement joins TRBV20-1 to TRBJ2-3, with 9 bases lining up with TRBD2. The CDR3 sequence: CSAIAGVPSGEQYF. CDR3 nucleotide sequence: TGCAGTGCTATAGCGGGAGTCCCGAGCGGGGAGCAGTATTTT.